This T cell receptor beta chain was recovered during a study of Graves' ophthalmopathy and Graves' hyperthyroidism. Clinical symptoms, serum thyroxine, TRAb, thyroid ultrasound and orbital computed tomography formed the basis of diagnosis. From fresh peripheral blood, over 9 ml in volume, the PBMCs were obtained. This clonotype was counted at least ten times. RNA served as the template for amplifying TCR beta CDR3 regions. HTBI-primed RT-PCR formed the first round, and a multiplex PCR formed the second. TCRdb reprocessed the multiplex PCR reads via MiXCR and lists one record per CDR3 protein. In the table there are some 390,000 distinct CDR3 sequences, about 17% of which are singletons. The V and J ends lost 5 bases and 7 bases respectively, with 14 bases between them. CDR1 SGHTA and CDR2 FQGNSA come from the germline V gene. This CDR3 region has 13 residues.

The specimen was peripheral blood. The chain links TRBV7-2 to TRBJ2-5, with a tentative D call TRBD1 (6 bases). This clonotype originated in a young woman with Graves' ophthalmopathy. The CDR3: CASSPDRPPTQYF. The CDR3 DNA is TGTGCCAGCAGCCCTGACAGGCCACCGACCCAGTACTTC. The variable domain in full, with the rest retrieved from reference TRBV7-2 and TRBJ2-5, is GAGVSQSPSNKVTEKGKDVELRCDPISGHTALYWYRQSLGQGLEFLIYFQGNSAPDKSGLPSDRFSAERTGGSVSTLTIQRTQQEDSAVYLCASSPDRPPTQYFGPGTRLLVL.